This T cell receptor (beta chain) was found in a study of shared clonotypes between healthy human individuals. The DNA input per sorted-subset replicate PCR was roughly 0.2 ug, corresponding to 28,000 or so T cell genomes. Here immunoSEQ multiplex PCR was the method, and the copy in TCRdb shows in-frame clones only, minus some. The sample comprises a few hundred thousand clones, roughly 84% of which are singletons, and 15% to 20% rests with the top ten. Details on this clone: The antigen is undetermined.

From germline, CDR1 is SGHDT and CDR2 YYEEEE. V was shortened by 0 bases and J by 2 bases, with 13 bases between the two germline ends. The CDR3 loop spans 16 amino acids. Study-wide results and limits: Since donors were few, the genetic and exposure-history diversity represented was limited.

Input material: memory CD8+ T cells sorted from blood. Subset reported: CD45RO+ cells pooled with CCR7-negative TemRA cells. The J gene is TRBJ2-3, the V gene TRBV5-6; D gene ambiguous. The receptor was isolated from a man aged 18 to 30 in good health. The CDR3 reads CASSLVGQAYTDTQYF. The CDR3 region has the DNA TGTGCCAGCAGCTTGGTCGGCCAGGCATACACAGATACGCAGTATTTT. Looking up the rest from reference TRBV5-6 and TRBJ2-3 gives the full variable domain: DAGVTQSPTHLIKTRGQQVTLRCSPKSGHDTVSWYQQALGQGPQFIFQYYEEEERQRGNFPDRFSGHQFPNYSSELNVNALLLGDSALYLCASSLVGQAYTDTQYFGPGTRLTVL.